One and the same sample provided the 27 T cell receptor beta chains below, sequenced in a study of shared clonotypes between healthy human individuals. It was CD45RO-negative cells, positively selected for CCR7, that made up naive CD8 cells, with terminally differentiated effector memory CD45RA+ cells excluded. Libraries were prepared by immunoSEQ multiplex PCR; TCRdb keeps only in-frame clonotypes and omits some of them. The table has hundreds of thousands of clones, around 92% seen once. Material: naive CD8+ T cells sorted from blood. The origin of the receptors is a man aged 30 to 39 in good health.

The chain recombines TRBV10-3 with TRBJ1-5, with D possibly TRBD1 on 5 matching bases. Germline-derived CDR1 and CDR2 are ENHRY and SYGVKD. The CDR3 is made up of 16 amino acids. V was cut by 0 bases and J by 2 bases, with 11 bases left in between. The CDR3 sequence: CAISESVGVGNQPQHF. The CDR3 DNA reads as TGTGCCATCAGTGAGTCGGTAGGGGTCGGCAATCAGCCCCAGCATTTT.

The CDR3 nucleotides read TGTGCCATCAGTGAGGTGCACACAGATACGCAGTATTTT. Its protein product is CAISEVHTDTQYF. The chain is built from TRBV10-3 and TRBJ2-3; the D is unclear. The germline gives CDR1 ENHRY, CDR2 SYGVKD. Trimming left V 2 bases short and J 2 bases short, with 5 bases between. The CDR3 contains 13 residues.

Of note for this clone: This CDR3 is also generated by other DNA sequences in the sample. V and J are TRBV6-6 and TRBJ1-5; no reliable D call. The CDR3 is 12 residues long. Germline assignment: CDR1 MNHNY and CDR2 SVGAGI (reference sequence). The V end lost 11 bases, the J end lost 2 bases, and 10 bases lay between the germline ends. CDR3 nucleotides: TGTGCCTCCACGAGTGGCAATCAGCCCCAGCATTTT. This encodes CASTSGNQPQHF.

The V and J genes are TRBV10-3 and TRBJ1-1; D call uncertain. The germline V gene encodes CDR1 ENHRY and CDR2 SYGVKD. The CDR3 totals 13 residues. V was cut by 7 bases and J by 0 bases, with 9 bases left in between. The CDR3 DNA reads TGTGCCATCAAGAAGGAAATGAACACTGAAGCTTTCTTT. It yields the protein CAIKKEMNTEAFF.

The chain links TRBV7-3 to TRBJ2-7, with D possibly matching TRBD1 (6 bases). Trimming left V 5 bases short and J 6 bases short, with 14 bases between. Germline CDR1 and CDR2: SGHTA and FQGTGA. This CDR3 has 13 amino acids. The CDR3 loop is CASSLQGPSEQYF. Here the CDR3 DNA reads TGTGCCAGCAGCCTACAGGGTCCCAGCGAGCAGTACTTC. The full variable domain, rest sourced from reference TRBV7-3 and TRBJ2-7, is GAGVSQTPSNKVTEKGKYVELRCDPISGHTALYWYRQSLGQGPEFLIYFQGTGAADDSGLPNDRFFAVRPEGSVSTLKIQRTERGDSAVYLCASSLQGPSEQYFGPGTRLTVT.

The chain joins TRBV5-8 to TRBJ2-1; TRBD2 matches 7 bases. CDR3 size: 13 residues. V lost 7 bases, J lost 8 bases, and 9 bases stayed unmatched. Germline V gene sequence: CDR1 SGHTS, CDR2 YDEGEE. CDR3 sequence (DNA): TGTGCCAGCCCGGGAGGACAATATTATGAGCAGTTCTTC. This codes for CASPGGQYYEQFF.

CDR3 amino acids: CAISPEGRETQYF. The DNA of the CDR3 is TGTGCCATCAGCCCCGAGGGGCGGGAGACCCAGTACTTC. This chain links TRBV10-3 with TRBJ2-5; TRBD1 or TRBD2 may be the D gene (5 bases each). The CDR3 loop spans 13 amino acids. Germline V gene lookup returns CDR1 ENHRY and CDR2 SYGVKD. With 6 bases removed from V and 5 bases from J, the gap between germline ends came to 13 bases.

The chain has TRBV6-1 and TRBJ2-7; D is unclear. The CDR3 consists of 12 residues. The V end was cut by 1 base, the J end by 6 bases, with 7 bases between. CDR1 MNHNS and CDR2 SASEGT come from the germline V gene. CDR3 in DNA: TGTGCCAGCAGTGAAGTGGGCCTCGAGCAGTACTTC. Translation gives CASSEVGLEQYF.

This clone has more than one count but fewer than ten. The chain has TRBV7-9 and TRBJ2-4; tentatively, D is TRBD1 (6 bases). This CDR3 is 19 amino acids long. V lost 5 bases and J lost 8, with 31 bases in between. From germline, CDR1 is SEHNR and CDR2 FQNEAQ (reference sequence). The CDR3 DNA sequence: TGTGCCAGCAGCGACCGGGACAAGGCTTTCCATGGAGGAAAAGACATTCAGTACTTC. Protein sequence: CASSDRDKAFHGGKDIQYF.

The chain links TRBV7-9 to TRBJ2-7; possibly TRBD2 for D (6 bases). The germline V and J ends were trimmed by 5 bases and 5 bases, with 7 bases remaining between them. Germline V gene sequence: CDR1 SEHNR, CDR2 FQNEAQ (reference sequence). CDR3 size: 11 residues. This CDR3 is CASSGGHEQYF. The CDR3 DNA reads TGTGCCAGCAGCGGAGGGCACGAGCAGTACTTC.

The V and J genes are TRBV6-6 and TRBJ2-2; no definite D call. Deletions cut 9 bases from V and 0 bases from J, with 14 bases between. CDR1 is MNHNY and CDR2 is SVGAGI in the germline V gene (reference sequence). The CDR3 length is 15 residues. In DNA, the CDR3 is TGTGCCAGTTCGCGGTCGGTCGCGAACACCGGGGAGCTGTTTTTT. Amino acids: CASSRSVANTGELFF.

This clone appeared many times. The chain is built from TRBV5-4 and TRBJ2-7; D is unresolved. V dropped 10 bases and J dropped 0 bases, with 14 bases sitting between them. The CDR3 runs to 13 residues. The germline V gene has CDR1 SGHNT and CDR2 YYREEE (reference sequence). CDR3 coding DNA: TGTGCCGTGCAGAGAGAGGACTCCTACGAGCAGTACTTC. Its translation is CAVQREDSYEQYF.

CDR3 DNA: TGTGCCAGCAGCGTAGACGGTATCGGGGAGCTGTTTTTT. Translated: CASSVDGIGELFF. V is TRBV9 and J is TRBJ2-2; D is unclear. CDR1 SGDLS and CDR2 YYNGEE come from the germline V gene. CDR3 size: 13 residues. V was clipped by 0 bases and J by 7 bases, with 7 bases between them. The full variable domain, in which reference TRBV9 and TRBJ2-2 provide the parts outside the CDR3, is DSGVTQTPKHLITATGQRVTLRCSPRSGDLSVYWYQQSLDQGLQFLIQYYNGEERAKGNILERFSAQQFPDLHSELNLSSLELGDSALYFCASSVDGIGELFFGEGSRLTVL.

This clone was detected once. The chain combines TRBV28 with TRBJ1-2; 7 bases fit TRBD1. V trimming: 4 bases; J trimming: 5 bases; junction bases outside the gene matches: 7. Germline CDR1 reads MDHEN; CDR2 reads SYDVKM. CDR3 size: 14 residues. The CDR3 DNA reads TGTGCCAGCAGTTCCGAGGGACAGCGATATGGCTACACCTTC. It translates to CASSSEGQRYGYTF.

DNA of the CDR3: TGTGCCAGCAGCTTAGAACGGGGGCGTGAAGCTTTCTTT. Its translation: CASSLERGREAFF. This chain links TRBV7-6 with TRBJ1-1, with D maybe TRBD1 (6 bases). The V end lost 1 base, the J end lost 7 bases, and 10 bases lay between the germline ends. The CDR3 is made up of 13 amino acids. Germline CDR1 and CDR2: SGHVS and FNYEAQ.

The genes are TRBV6-1 and TRBJ2-5; 8 bases map to TRBD2. Germline values: CDR1 MNHNS, CDR2 SASEGT. The CDR3 sequence is 18 residues long. The V gene end was trimmed by 1 base and the J gene end by 1 base; junction bases not matched to a gene: 11. As DNA, the CDR3 is TGTGCCAGCAGTGAAGAGGGACTAGGGCTCGGGTTCCAAGAGACCCAGTACTTC. Residues: CASSEEGLGLGFQETQYF.

The V call is TRBV9, the J call TRBJ2-1; 10 bases are a match to TRBD2. The V gene end was trimmed by 3 bases and the J gene end by 2 bases; junction bases not matched to a gene: 17. The CDR3 is 20 residues long. Germline values: CDR1 SGDLS, CDR2 YYNGEE. CDR3 in DNA: TGTGCCAGCAGCGCCGAAGGTGCTAGCGGGAGATCGGTTACCTACAATGAGCAGTTCTTC. Encoded protein: CASSAEGASGRSVTYNEQFF. Looking up the rest from reference TRBV9 and TRBJ2-1 gives the full variable domain: DSGVTQTPKHLITATGQRVTLRCSPRSGDLSVYWYQQSLDQGLQFLIQYYNGEERAKGNILERFSAQQFPDLHSELNLSSLELGDSALYFCASSAEGASGRSVTYNEQFFGPGTRLTVL.

In regard to this clone: A far larger clone is just one base off, so this is likely a read error. The CDR3 spells CSVHGLPSPYNEQFF. The CDR3 DNA is TGCAGCGTGCATGGACTGCCGAGCCCCTACAATGAGCAGTTCTTC. The rearrangement links TRBV29-1 to TRBJ2-1; D possibly corresponds to TRBD2 (5 bases). The CDR3 contains 15 residues. The V gene's germline CDR1 is SQVTM and CDR2 ANQGSEA. Trimming cost V 6 bases and J 2 bases, with 17 bases left between them.

The J gene is TRBJ1-5, the V gene TRBV5-5, with D tentatively TRBD1 (5 bases). This CDR3 comprises 14 residues. V was cut by 2 bases and J by 3 bases, with 9 bases left in between. Germline V gene lookup returns CDR1 SGHKS and CDR2 YYEKEE (reference sequence). The CDR3 nucleotides read TGTGCCAGCAGCTTCGGCAGGGACAATCAGCCCCAGCATTTT. This codes for CASSFGRDNQPQHF. Drawing the rest from reference TRBV5-5 and TRBJ1-5, the complete variable domain is DAGVTQSPTHLIKTRGQQVTLRCSPISGHKSVSWYQQVLGQGPQFIFQYYEKEERGRGNFPDRFSARQFPNYSSELNVNALLLGDSALYLCASSFGRDNQPQHFGDGTRLSIL.

The rearrangement joins TRBV7-9 to TRBJ2-1; D is perhaps TRBD2 (6 bases). Germline CDR1 and CDR2: SEHNR and FQNEAQ (reference sequence). V lost 3 bases to trimming and J lost 6 bases, with 24 bases between them. This CDR3 has 18 amino acids. In nucleotides, the CDR3 is TGTGCCAGCAGCTTTTCAGCCCGAAGGCGGGATAAGGGCAATGAGCAGTTCTTC. It yields the protein CASSFSARRRDKGNEQFF.

V usage is TRBV6-4 and J usage is TRBJ1-5; D may be TRBD1 (5 bases). Germline assignment: CDR1 MRHNA and CDR2 SNTAGT. V was pared by 4 bases and J by 7 bases, with 20 bases between. The CDR3 is 16 residues long. CDR3 protein: CASSAPPSLSGQPQHF. In DNA, the CDR3 is TGTGCCAGCAGTGCTCCACCGAGTTTGTCAGGGCAGCCCCAGCATTTT.

V and J are TRBV7-9 and TRBJ1-2, with TRBD1 matching 8 bases. Germline V gene sequence: CDR1 SEHNR, CDR2 FQNEAQ (reference sequence). V dropped 4 bases and J dropped 4; count of bases not matched to a gene: 11. This CDR3 spans 16 amino acids. CDR3 loop: CASSSSTGESVYGYTF. The CDR3 nucleotides are TGTGCCAGCAGCTCGTCGACAGGGGAGAGTGTCTATGGCTACACCTTC.

This clone was picked up one time. This sequence joins TRBV7-7 and TRBJ2-7; 11 positions match TRBD1. Unmatched junction bases numbered 5, after V lost 5 bases and J lost 2 bases. The germline gives CDR1 SSHAT, CDR2 FNYEAQ (reference sequence). This CDR3 contains 15 residues. CDR3 sequence: CASSAGQGAAYEQYF. In DNA form, the CDR3 reads TGTGCCAGCAGCGCTGGACAGGGGGCAGCCTACGAGCAGTACTTC.

J is TRBJ2-7 and V is TRBV28; possible D gene TRBD2, 6 bases. The CDR3 runs 14 residues. Between the trimmed V and J ends, which lost 4 bases and 2 bases, there was a span of 12 bases. Germline V gene sequence: CDR1 MDHEN, CDR2 SYDVKM. The DNA for the CDR3 is TGTGCCAGCAGTTCCCCGGGGGTCACCTACGAGCAGTACTTC. Protein sequence: CASSSPGVTYEQYF.

V and J are TRBV7-3 and TRBJ2-1; 7 positions agree with TRBD2. From germline, CDR1 is SGHTA and CDR2 FQGTGA. This CDR3 has 14 amino acids. The V gene end was trimmed by 4 bases and the J gene end by 5 bases; junction bases not matched to a gene: 5. The CDR3, as DNA: TGTGCCAGCAGCTCCAGCGGGACCAACAATGAGCAGTTCTTC. Its translation is CASSSSGTNNEQFF. Combining the CDR3 with reference TRBV7-3 and TRBJ2-1 gives the whole variable domain GAGVSQTPSNKVTEKGKYVELRCDPISGHTALYWYRQSLGQGPEFLIYFQGTGAADDSGLPNDRFFAVRPEGSVSTLKIQRTERGDSAVYLCASSSSGTNNEQFFGPGTRLTVL.

This clone occurred a few times. V and J are TRBV7-8 and TRBJ2-1, with 10 positions matching TRBD2. V dropped 6 bases and J dropped 5; count of bases not matched to a gene: 4. This CDR3 contains 14 residues. Germline assignment: CDR1 SGHVS and CDR2 FQNEAQ. CDR3 region: CASSKGTSDNEQFF. The CDR3 DNA reads as TGTGCCAGCAGTAAGGGGACTAGCGACAATGAGCAGTTCTTC. The full variable domain, its missing parts supplied by reference TRBV7-8 and TRBJ2-1, is GAGVSQSPRYKVAKRGQDVALRCDPISGHVSLFWYQQALGQGPEFLTYFQNEAQLDKSGLPSDRFFAERPEGSVSTLKIQRTQQEDSAVYLCASSKGTSDNEQFFGPGTRLTVL.

This chain links TRBV5-1 with TRBJ1-1; maybe TRBD1 (5 bases). The CDR3 runs 14 residues. Germline-derived CDR1 and CDR2 are SGHRS and YFSETQ. V lost 1 base and J 3 bases, leaving 10 bases between the germline ends. This chain's CDR3 is CASSLKGDYTEAFF. DNA for the CDR3: TGCGCCAGCAGCTTGAAAGGGGACTACACTGAAGCTTTCTTT.